The rows below give T cell receptor beta chains drawn from one sample of a study of T cells in localized non-small cell lung cancer. Sequencing was performed with immunoSEQ multiplex PCR; in TCRdb, only in-frame clones are kept and a portion is missing. The sample includes roughly 38,000 clones, almost 85% of them seen just once. The sequences come from peripheral blood, collected before any cancer treatment. The receptors shown here come from a male donor older than 55 with stage III squamous cell lung carcinoma. CDR3s include the opening cysteine and the closing phenylalanine or tryptophan.

TRBJ2-3 | TRBV7-2 | CASSLSGRGSTDTQYF
TRBJ2-1 | TRBV6-1 | CASQLGRSRKQFF
TRBJ2-4 | TRBV5-5 | CASSPLGLSRGIQYF
TRBJ1-5 | TRBV19 | CASSISGLQPQHF
TRBJ1-1 | TRBV2 | CASRGQINTEAFF
TRBJ1-2 | TRBV7-2 | CASSTGQSRGYTF
TRBJ1-3 | TRBV5-6 | CASSSGYVGNTIYF
TRBJ1-4 | TRBV2 | CASSDRDTEKLFF
TRBJ2-7 | TRBV5-1 | CASSTSGGQAYEQYF
TRBJ1-1 | TRBV5-1 | CASSPGTGVAAEAFF
TRBJ2-1 | TRBV18 | CASSPPTAEGYNEQFF
TRBJ2-7 | TRBV7-6 | CASSSGRPTTGEQYF
TRBJ1-3 | TRBV9 | CASSVDVETGNTIYF
TRBJ2-5 | TRBV10-3 | CAISESREETQYF
TRBJ2-2 | TRBV10-1 | CASSTGGNTGELFF